The present T cell receptor beta chain was sequenced within a study of T-cell memory formation after mild COVID-19 listed by TCRdb under 2021. Regarding the research as a whole: Most TCR sequence clusters were specific to one of the two donors. T-cell clones expanding and contracting after mild COVID-19 in two donors were tracked by longitudinal TCRalpha and TCRbeta repertoire sequencing. The cohort comprised two young, previously healthy adult volunteers, one female and one male.

Points on this clonotype: This clone's antigen is unknown. Qualities for individual bases were not recorded, and no much larger clone is one base off.

The sequencing machine was an Illumina NovaSeq 6000. TCRalpha and TCRbeta cDNA libraries were constructed by 5'RACE with constant-segment primers, with sample barcodes and unique molecular identifiers being introduced. Trizol reagent was used to extract RNA from every sample. Amplification of the libraries took two PCR steps, and the second step added a second sample barcode plus Illumina TruSeq adapters. Sequencing of the libraries was done on an Illumina NovaSeq, producing 2 x 150 bp paired-end reads. The study's own analysis went as follows. Demultiplexing of reads and collapsing into UMI-guided consensus sequences were performed with migec v1.2.7. With mixcr v2.1.11, UMI consensuses were aligned to TRA and TRB V and J templates and assembled into clonotypes. Clonotypes were classified as expanded or contracted when called significant by both edgeR and NoisET, with noise models trained on biological replicates. For edgeR calls, a false discovery rate-adjusted p below 0.01 and a log2 fold-change threshold of 1 were applied. As an exploratory analysis of dynamics, PCA with hierarchical clustering was applied to max-normalized trajectories of the 1000 most abundant clonotypes. Each responding clone was given a CD4 or CD8 phenotype based on the CD4+ and CD8+ repertoires, which had been sequenced separately. TCRdb applied fastp at Q25 and MiXCR to the public reads, then kept only in-frame beta chains. Here each entry gathers all rows of one CDR3 protein and keeps the most common genes and DNA. TCRdb, not the original authors, processed these V and J calls. This sample has around 340,000 distinct CDR3 sequences in its table, and 13% to 15% of those were observed once. The ten largest clones represent around 21% of the sample.

Overall study outcomes, separate from this receptor: Only a couple of mild cases were covered in the study, and larger cohorts including severe cases with pre-infection samples were considered necessary. The second-wave clones that peaked on day 37 were not confirmed to be SARS-CoV-2 specific. Some responding clones were found in pre-infection memory, which suggests that pre-existing cross-reactive memory T cells took part in the SARS-CoV-2 response. Contracting CD4+ clones were found mainly in CM and EM memory subsets, while CD8+ clones were enriched in EMRA. Balanced CD4/CD8 phenotypes were observed for clones contracting from day 15 to 85, whereas a bias towards CD4+ was observed for a second wave of clones expanding from day 15 to 37.

Including the terminal cysteine and phenylalanine, the CDR3 comprises 12 residues. Only the CDR3 region is kept as DNA, spanning 36 bases read in frame from base 1. Between the V and J ends, shortened by 6 bases and 4 bases respectively, the junction contains 6 bases. CDR1 and CDR2 are drawn from the germline V gene: MNHEY, SVGEGT. PBMCs were isolated by Ficoll-Paque density gradient centrifugation. The chain links TRBV6-2 or TRBV6-3 with TRBJ2-2; the D segment cannot be called with confidence. The sequencing sample was made of PBMCs or a T cell subset sorted from them (not recorded which). This TCR was sampled from a man between 18 and 29 years old who had mild COVID-19 (a few samples of this study predate the infection). The sample titles of this study are shuffled in the database, so cell type and time point are left out; the donor was told from shared clones. The sequenced DNA is TGTGCCAGCAGGGACCCCACCGGGGAGCTGTTTTTT. It translates as CASRDPTGELFF.